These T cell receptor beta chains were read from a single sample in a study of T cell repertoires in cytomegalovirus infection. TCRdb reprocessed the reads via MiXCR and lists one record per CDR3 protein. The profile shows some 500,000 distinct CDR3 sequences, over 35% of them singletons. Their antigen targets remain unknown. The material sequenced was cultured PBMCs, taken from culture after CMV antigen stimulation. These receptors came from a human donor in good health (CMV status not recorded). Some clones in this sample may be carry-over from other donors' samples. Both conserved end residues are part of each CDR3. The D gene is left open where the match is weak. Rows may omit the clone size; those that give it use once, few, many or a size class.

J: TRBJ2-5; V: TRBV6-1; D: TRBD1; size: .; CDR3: CASSEDRIQETQYF; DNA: TGTGCCAGCAGTGAGGACAGGATTCAAGAGACCCAGTACTTC
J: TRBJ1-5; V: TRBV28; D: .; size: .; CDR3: CASRLDTHWDQPQHF; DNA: TGTGCCAGCAGGTTAGACACCCACTGGGATCAGCCCCAGCATTTT
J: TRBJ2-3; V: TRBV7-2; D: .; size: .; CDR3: CASSLVSAPNTDTQYF; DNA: TGTGCCAGCAGCTTAGTTTCCGCCCCGAACACAGATACGCAGTATTTT
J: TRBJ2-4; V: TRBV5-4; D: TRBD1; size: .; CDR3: CASSLQGTDKNIQYF; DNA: TGTGCCAGCAGCCTCCAGGGGACAGACAAAAACATTCAGTACTTC
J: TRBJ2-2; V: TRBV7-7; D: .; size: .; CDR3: CASSPYSNTGELFF; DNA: TGTGCCAGCAGCCCTTACTCGAACACCGGGGAGCTGTTTTTT
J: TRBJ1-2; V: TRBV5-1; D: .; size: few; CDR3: CASSFPGVYGYTF; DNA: TGCGCCAGCAGCTTTCCGGGCGTCTATGGCTACACCTTC
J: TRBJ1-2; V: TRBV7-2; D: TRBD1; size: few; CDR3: CASSLKGDSSYGYTF; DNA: TGTGCCAGCAGCTTAAAGGGGGACAGCAGCTATGGCTACACCTTC
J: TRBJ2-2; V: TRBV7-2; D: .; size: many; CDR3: CASSLARAGELFF; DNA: TGTGCCAGCAGCTTAGCCAGGGCCGGGGAGCTGTTTTTT
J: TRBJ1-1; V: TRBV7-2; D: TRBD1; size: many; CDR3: CASSWDRWSTEAFF; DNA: TGTGCCAGCAGCTGGGACAGGTGGAGTACTGAAGCTTTCTTT
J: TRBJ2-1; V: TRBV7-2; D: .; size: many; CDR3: CASSSDFFYNEQFF; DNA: TGTGCCAGCAGCTCCGACTTCTTCTACAATGAGCAGTTCTTC
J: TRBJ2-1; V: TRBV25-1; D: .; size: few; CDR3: CASSYSFLNNEQFF; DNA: TGTGCCAGCAGCTACAGTTTCCTAAACAATGAGCAGTTCTTC
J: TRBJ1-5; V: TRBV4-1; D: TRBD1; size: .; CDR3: CASSHTGAEQPQHF; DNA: TGCGCCAGCAGCCACACAGGGGCAGAGCAGCCCCAGCATTTT
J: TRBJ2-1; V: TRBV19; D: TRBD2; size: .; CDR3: CASSWASGDNEQFF; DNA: TGTGCCAGTAGTTGGGCTAGCGGGGACAATGAGCAGTTCTTC
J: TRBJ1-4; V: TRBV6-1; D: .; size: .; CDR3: CASSVRSEEKLFF; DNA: TGTGCCAGCAGCGTTAGGTCGGAGGAAAAACTGTTTTTT
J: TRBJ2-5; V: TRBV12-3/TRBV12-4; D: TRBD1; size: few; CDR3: CASSHRDRGTQYF; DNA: TGTGCCAGCAGCCACCGGGACAGGGGGACCCAGTACTTC
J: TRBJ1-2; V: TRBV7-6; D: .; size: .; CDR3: CASSASPSGGYTF; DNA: TGTGCCAGCAGCGCATCCCCGTCCGGTGGCTACACCTTC
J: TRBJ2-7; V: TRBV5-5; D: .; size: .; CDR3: CASSLEGQLYEQYF; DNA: TGTGCCAGCAGCTTGGAAGGACAGCTCTACGAGCAGTACTTC
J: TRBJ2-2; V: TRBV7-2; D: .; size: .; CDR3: CASSLAAPGTGELFF; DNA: TGTGCCAGCAGCTTAGCGGCCCCGGGCACCGGGGAGCTGTTTTTT
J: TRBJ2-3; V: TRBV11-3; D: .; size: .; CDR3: CASSPRIADTQYF; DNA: TGTGCCAGCAGCCCTAGGATAGCAGATACGCAGTATTTT
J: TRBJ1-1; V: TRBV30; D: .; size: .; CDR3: CAWSPGPPGTEAFF; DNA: TGTGCCTGGAGTCCGGGACCCCCGGGGACTGAAGCTTTCTTT
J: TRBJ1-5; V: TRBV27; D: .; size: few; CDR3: CASSLFGVYSNQPQHF; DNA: TGTGCCAGCAGTTTATTCGGCGTCTATAGCAATCAGCCCCAGCATTTT
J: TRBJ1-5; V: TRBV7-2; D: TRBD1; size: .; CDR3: CASSSRDRVQNQPQHF; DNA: TGTGCCAGCAGCTCCCGGGACAGGGTCCAGAATCAGCCCCAGCATTTT
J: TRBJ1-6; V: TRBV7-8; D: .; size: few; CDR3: CASSLVSLDSPLHF; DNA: TGTGCCAGCAGCTTAGTTAGCCTGGATTCACCCCTCCACTTT
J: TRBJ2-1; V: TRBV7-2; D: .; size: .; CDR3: CASSFWSASYNEQFF; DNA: TGTGCCAGCAGCTTCTGGTCGGCGTCCTACAATGAGCAGTTCTTC
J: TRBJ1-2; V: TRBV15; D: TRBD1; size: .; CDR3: CATSREGQGVAYGYTF; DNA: TGTGCCACCAGCAGAGAGGGGCAGGGGGTGGCCTATGGCTACACCTTC